These 6 T cell receptor beta chains were sequenced from one sample in a study of Graves' ophthalmopathy and Graves' hyperthyroidism. From RNA, the CDR3 regions of TCR beta chains were amplified and sequenced. A first-round RT-PCR used HTBI primers, followed by a second-round multiplex PCR. One entry per CDR3 protein, called by TCRdb with MiXCR from the multiplex PCR reads. The table shows fewer than 350,000 distinct CDR3 sequences, with about a sixth occurring only once. Sequences were obtained from peripheral blood. The source is an adult man with Graves' ophthalmopathy.

This clonotype was seen at least ten times. The CDR3 DNA reads as TGTGCCAGCAGTGAATCAGGACGGAGTTATGGCTACACCTTC. It yields the protein CASSESGRSYGYTF. The chain has TRBV2 and TRBJ1-2; D unclear. Per germline, CDR1 SNHLY and CDR2 FYNNEI. Trimming shortened V by 2 bases and J by 5 bases, and 12 bases separated the two germline ends. The length of the CDR3 is 14 residues.

The chain is built from TRBV6-1 and TRBJ2-7, with a tentative D call TRBD2 (5 bases). Trimming removed 10 bases at V and 0 bases at J, with 13 bases between. This CDR3 comprises 13 residues. The germline V gene encodes CDR1 MNHNS and CDR2 SASEGT. Here the CDR3 reads CAIQRFNSYEQYF. CDR3 DNA sequence: TGTGCCATCCAGCGGTTCAACTCCTACGAGCAGTACTTC.

Concerning this clonotype: An end of the junction does not agree with germline; a read error may underlie this. CDR3 region: CASSDSDLNSPLHF. The CDR3 DNA follows: TGTGCCAGCAGTGACTCCGACCTCAATTCACCCCTCCACTTT. The chain carries TRBV6-5 and TRBJ1-6; no definite D call. The CDR3 length is 14 residues. The V gene's germline CDR1 is MNHEY and CDR2 SVGAGI.

The chain uses TRBV15 and TRBJ2-5, with 8 nucleotides matching TRBD2. Trimming removed 0 bases from V and 4 bases from J; junction bases left unmatched: 4. Germline V lookup: CDR1 LNHNV, CDR2 YYDKDF (reference sequence). The CDR3 contains 15 residues. The CDR3 bases are TGTGCCACCAGCAGAGACCCCAGCGGGGGAGAGACCCAGTACTTC. Translation: CATSRDPSGGETQYF.

There are many counts of this clonotype. This chain connects TRBV6-5 to TRBJ1-2; the D is unclear. This CDR3 has 17 amino acids. CDR1 MNHEY and CDR2 SVGAGI come from the germline V gene. Trimming removed 0 bases at V and 0 bases at J, with 14 bases between. CDR3 sequence reads: CASSYSSGAGANYGYTF. The CDR3 DNA is TGTGCCAGCAGTTACTCGAGCGGCGCGGGAGCTAACTATGGCTACACCTTC.

This clonotype was detected ten times or more. The CDR3 coding sequence is TGTGCCAGCAGCTTCCCAAAGACTGAAGCTTTCTTT. It codes for CASSFPKTEAFF. V gene TRBV6-2 or TRBV6-3 combines with J gene TRBJ1-1; D uncertain. The CDR3 covers 12 residues. Germline assignment: CDR1 MNHEY and CDR2 SVGEGT. The V and J ends lost 6 bases and 5 bases respectively, with 10 bases between them.